This record looks at one T cell receptor (beta chain) sequence and its context. Its antigen is undetermined. This sample is drawn from a study of beta chain features in type 1 diabetes. As for the study in general: Examination covered roughly 100,000,000 sorted cells spanning all samples. Findings and caveats of the study: The similarity of naive, central memory and Treg TCRB repertoires appeared greater among patients than among healthy donors. There was no resolution here of whether HLA type influences TCRB rearrangement.

Every isolated RNA sample was fully reverse transcribed, so sequencing captured expressed TCRB transcripts. Only in-frame clones appear in the TCRdb table, and some are missing; sequencing was by immunoSEQ multiplex PCR. The sample has around 300,000 clones, 11% seen once. One heparinised draw of blood, averaging roughly 120 mL, came from each donor. This CDR3 has 16 amino acids. The V end lost 3 bases, the J end lost 0 bases, and 14 bases lay between the germline ends. From germline, CDR1 is LGHNA and CDR2 YSLEER. The TCR originated in a woman in her twenties or thirties in good health. The sample taken for sequencing was naive CD4+ T cells from blood. The gene calls are TRBV4-3 and TRBJ2-5; TRBD2 might be the D (5 bases). The CDR3 sequence is CASSQGVGVNQETQYF. CDR3 in DNA: TGCGCCAGCAGCCAGGGAGTTGGTGTGAACCAAGAGACCCAGTACTTC.